The 24 T cell receptor beta chains presented below share a single source sample, sequenced in a study of blood T cells in healthy people across ages (dated by TCRdb to 2013 to 2016). Library preparation employed 5' RACE. Instrument on record: Illumina HiSeq 2500. A second PCR of about 6 to 11 cycles was run with a J-beta primer mix and a sample-barcoded 5' primer. Clones were called with MiXCR by TCRdb after fastp trimmed the public reads at Q25, and only in-frame beta chains were retained. Rows are unified per CDR3 protein, each entry keeping the most common DNA and genes. In this sample the table shows about 680,000 distinct CDR3 sequences, roughly 49% of which occur a single time. The ten most abundant clones make up 30% to 40% of the sample. The sequenced sample was blood. These receptors came from an older woman in good health.

The table lists this clonotype with a few counts. DNA for the CDR3: TGCGCCAGCAGCTCTCTGGGTGTTAGCGTCTCCTACGAGCAGTACTTC. Translating it yields CASSSLGVSVSYEQYF. This chain connects TRBV5-1 to TRBJ2-7; weak D call: TRBD2 (5 bases). The germline gives CDR1 SGHRS, CDR2 YFSETQ. The CDR3 is 16 residues long. Trimming left V 3 bases short and J 0 bases short, with 16 bases between.

This clonotype turned up a few times. The chain combines TRBV4-2 with TRBJ1-4; a weak D match, TRBD1 (6 bases). The V and J ends lost 0 bases and 2 bases respectively, with 16 bases between them. The CDR3 consists of 18 residues. CDR1 and CDR2 (germline): LGHNA, YNFKEQ. The CDR3 region is CASSQERGAALTNEKLFF. In DNA form, the CDR3 reads TGTGCCAGCAGCCAAGAAAGGGGGGCAGCTCTGACTAATGAAAAACTGTTTTTT.

The V gene is TRBV7-8, the J gene TRBJ1-2, with 8 positions matching TRBD1. V gave up 5 bases and J gave up 5 bases; unmatched junction bases: 7. Germline-derived CDR1 and CDR2 are SGHVS and FQNEAQ. The length of the CDR3 is 14 residues. This CDR3 is CASSAHQGAYGYTF. CDR3 coding DNA: TGTGCCAGCAGCGCCCACCAGGGGGCTTATGGCTACACCTTC.

The genes are TRBV5-1 and TRBJ2-3; D gene unclear. CDR1 SGHRS and CDR2 YFSETQ come from the germline V gene. The germline V and J ends were trimmed by 5 bases and 5 bases, with 9 bases remaining between them. The CDR3 has 12 amino acids. The DNA of the CDR3 is TGCGCCAGCAGGGGCAACAGAGATACGCAGTATTTT. Residues: CASRGNRDTQYF.

This clonotype was observed a few times. V gene TRBV12-3 or TRBV12-4 combines with J gene TRBJ1-2, with 8 bases aligning to TRBD1. Unmatched junction bases numbered 9, after V lost 7 bases and J lost 5 bases. The CDR3 is 14 amino acids. The chain's CDR3 is CASTNRDRTYGYTF. Written as DNA, the CDR3 is TGTGCCAGCACCAACCGGGACAGGACGTATGGCTACACCTTC.

Comment on this clonotype: A read error may produce the germline difference seen at one junction end. The chain uses TRBV3-1 and TRBJ2-1; D might be TRBD2 (6 bases). The germline gives CDR1 LGHDT, CDR2 YNNKEL (reference sequence). The CDR3 extends over 16 amino acids. CDR3 bases: TGTGCCAGCAGCCGGAGGGCGACATTCGGCTACAATGAGCAGTTCTTT. This translates into CASSRRATFGYNEQFF.

This clonotype showed up just a few times. The CDR3 sequence is CASSSGPGAELFF. CDR3 sequence (DNA): TGTGCCAGCAGCTCAGGGCCGGGGGCAGAACTGTTTTTT. The chain combines TRBV2 with TRBJ1-4; tentative D call: TRBD1 (6 bases). The V end lost 6 bases, the J end lost 12 bases, and 17 bases lay between the germline ends. In germline, CDR1 is SNHLY, CDR2 FYNNEI. This CDR3 has 13 residues.

The chain is built from TRBV7-6 and TRBJ2-7; 9 nucleotides align to TRBD2. With 2 bases clipped from V and 2 bases from J, the junction kept 10 bases outside the gene matches. This CDR3 has 17 amino acids. From germline, CDR1 is SGHVS and CDR2 FNYEAQ. CDR3 protein: CASSLMPAGGETYEQYF. DNA of the CDR3: TGTGCCAGCAGCTTAATGCCAGCGGGAGGAGAGACCTACGAGCAGTACTTC. Combining the CDR3 with reference TRBV7-6 and TRBJ2-7 gives the whole variable domain GAGVSQSPRYKVTKRGQDVALRCDPISGHVSLYWYRQALGQGPEFLTYFNYEAQQDKSGLPNDRFSAERPEGSISTLTIQRTEQRDSAMYRCASSLMPAGGETYEQYFGPGTRLTVT.

This chain joins TRBV20-1 and TRBJ2-3; D may be TRBD1 or TRBD2 (5 bases each). There are 15 residues in the CDR3. Deletions cut 0 bases from V and 4 bases from J, with 14 bases between. Germline values: CDR1 DFQATT, CDR2 SNEGSKA (reference sequence). The CDR3 sequence: CSARDIKRDADTQYF. DNA of the CDR3: TGCAGTGCTAGAGATATAAAAAGGGACGCAGATACGCAGTATTTT.

The chain combines TRBV20-1 with TRBJ2-2; D ambiguous. The CDR3 extends over 11 amino acids. Trimming removed 6 bases at V and 5 bases at J, with 7 bases between. Germline V gene data show CDR1 as DFQATT and CDR2 as SNEGSKA (reference sequence). The CDR3 protein is CSAPLTGELFF. CDR3 coding DNA: TGCAGTGCCCCCTTAACCGGGGAGCTGTTTTTT.

The J gene is TRBJ2-1, the V gene TRBV20-1; D is undetermined. Germline V CDR1 and CDR2: DFQATT, SNEGSKA (reference sequence). The CDR3 is 13 residues long. V was shortened by 3 bases and J by 0 bases, with 6 bases between the two germline ends. Here the CDR3 DNA reads TGCAGTGCTAGGGAAAGCTCCTACAATGAGCAGTTCTTC. Its protein product is CSARESSYNEQFF.

In its sample, this clonotype was seen a few times. CDR3: CASSQPCREYYEQYF. The CDR3, as DNA: TGCGCCAGCAGCCAACCATGCAGGGAATACTACGAGCAGTACTTC. The rearrangement uses TRBV4-3 and TRBJ2-7; a possible D gene is TRBD1 (5 bases). Germline CDR1 reads LGHNA; CDR2 reads YSLEER. CDR3 length: 15 amino acids. V dropped 2 bases and J dropped 3 bases, with 14 bases sitting between them.

This clonotype has at least ten counts. The J gene is TRBJ2-5, the V gene TRBV7-9; D possibly uses TRBD1 or TRBD2 (5 bases each). The CDR3 extends over 13 amino acids. Germline V gene lookup returns CDR1 SEHNR and CDR2 FQNEAQ (reference sequence). The V and J ends lost 0 bases and 4 bases respectively, with 6 bases between them. The CDR3 protein is CASSLAGVETQYF. The CDR3 coding sequence is TGTGCCAGCAGCTTAGCGGGGGTAGAGACCCAGTACTTC.

V gene TRBV20-1 combines with J gene TRBJ2-1; 8 bases align to TRBD2. The CDR3 sequence is 15 residues long. The ends lost 1 base at V and 4 bases at J; junction bases unmatched: 6. Germline loops: CDR1 DFQATT, CDR2 SNEGSKA (reference sequence). The CDR3 spells CSARVAGLAYNEQFF. DNA of the CDR3: TGCAGTGCTAGAGTTGCCGGACTAGCTTACAATGAGCAGTTCTTC.

The sample holds a few counts of this clonotype. DNA of the CDR3: TGTGCCAGCAGCTTAGGGACAGGGGGCCCCAATCAGCCCCAGCATTTT. It specifies CASSLGTGGPNQPQHF. The chain employs TRBV7-2 and TRBJ1-5; 11 bases match TRBD1. Germline CDR1 SGHTA, CDR2 FQGNSA. The V segment lost 1 base and the J segment 3 bases; nucleotides outside the gene matches: 2. The length of the CDR3 is 16 residues.

This clonotype has a handful of counts. The CDR3 is CASSYGAGLTTDTQYF. The CDR3 DNA reads TGTGCCAGCAGTTACGGAGCGGGGCTAACCACAGATACGCAGTATTTT. This chain links TRBV6-2 or TRBV6-3 with TRBJ2-3; 7 bases are shared with TRBD2. With V trimmed by 2 bases and J by 2 bases, 7 bases remained unmatched. CDR3 length: 16 residues. CDR1 MNHEY and CDR2 SVGEGT come from the germline V gene.

This clonotype was counted a few times. The chain has TRBV4-2 and TRBJ1-2; maybe TRBD1 (5 bases). The CDR3 consists of 13 residues. The germline V gene has CDR1 LGHNA and CDR2 YNFKEQ. V gave up 2 bases and J gave up 6 bases, with 10 bases separating them. The CDR3 sequence: CASSQRDEDGYTF. The CDR3, as DNA: TGTGCCAGCAGCCAACGGGACGAGGATGGCTACACCTTC.

This clonotype appeared a few times. The V call is TRBV4-3, the J call TRBJ2-5; a possible D gene is TRBD2 (5 bases). This CDR3 region has 14 residues. Trimming took 0 bases from V and 5 from J, leaving 10 bases between them. Germline assignment: CDR1 LGHNA and CDR2 YSLEER. CDR3: CASSQDLERETQYF. The CDR3 DNA is TGCGCCAGCAGCCAAGATTTGGAGCGGGAGACCCAGTACTTC.

This clonotype was seen a handful of times. The rearrangement links TRBV5-1 to TRBJ2-4; 9 bases are shared with TRBD1. The CDR3 is 17 amino acids. Germline V gene lookup returns CDR1 SGHRS and CDR2 YFSETQ. V lost 4 bases and J lost 6; bases outside the gene matches: 14. CDR3 residues: CASSRWALGTGPNIQYF. CDR3 DNA: TGCGCCAGCAGCCGTTGGGCCTTGGGGACAGGGCCAAACATTCAGTACTTC. Using reference TRBV5-1 and TRBJ2-4 for the parts outside the CDR3, the full variable domain is KAGVTQTPRYLIKTRGQQVTLSCSPISGHRSVSWYQQTPGQGLQFLFEYFSETQRNKGNFPGRFSGRQFSNSRSEMNVSTLELGDSALYLCASSRWALGTGPNIQYFGAGTRLSVL.

The rearrangement uses TRBV24-1 and TRBJ2-3, with 10 bases fitting TRBD2. CDR1 and CDR2 from the germline V gene are KGHDR and SFDVKD. The CDR3 is 15 residues long. With V trimmed by 3 bases and J by 5 bases, 4 bases remained unmatched. The CDR3 DNA sequence: TGTGCCACCAGTGATCCCCGGACTAGCGGAGATACGCAGTATTTT. Its protein is CATSDPRTSGDTQYF.

The chain is built from TRBV7-3 and TRBJ2-3; tentatively, D is TRBD2 (5 bases). V gave up 2 bases and J gave up 2 bases, with 14 bases separating them. The CDR3 is 16 residues long. Germline V gene lookup returns CDR1 SGHTA and CDR2 FQGTGA. The CDR3 DNA is TGTGCCAGCAGCTTAGGAGTTGCGGGCTACACAGATACGCAGTATTTT. It yields the protein CASSLGVAGYTDTQYF. The whole variable domain, filled in from reference TRBV7-3 and TRBJ2-3, reads GAGVSQTPSNKVTEKGKYVELRCDPISGHTALYWYRQSLGQGPEFLIYFQGTGAADDSGLPNDRFFAVRPEGSVSTLKIQRTERGDSAVYLCASSLGVAGYTDTQYFGPGTRLTVL.

Only one count was recorded for this clonotype. A read error may produce the germline difference seen at one junction end. This chain uses TRBV6-5 with TRBJ1-2; D remains ambiguous. CDR1 and CDR2 (germline): MNHEY, SVGAGI. The CDR3 is 15 amino acids. Here the CDR3 reads CASIYDNGATYGYTF. The CDR3 nucleotides are TGTGCCAGCATTTACGACAACGGAGCGACCTATGGCTACACCTTC.

The rearrangement joins TRBV4-3 to TRBJ1-4; D gene uncertain. V was trimmed by 3 bases and J by 5 bases, leaving 10 bases between them. This CDR3 is built from 14 residues. Germline V CDR1 and CDR2: LGHNA, YSLEER. The CDR3 DNA sequence: TGCGCCAGCAGCCACACGGACGGGAATGAAAAACTGTTTTTT. Protein sequence: CASSHTDGNEKLFF.

The gene calls are TRBV6-1 and TRBJ1-5, with D possibly being TRBD1 (6 bases). From germline, CDR1 is MNHNS and CDR2 SASEGT. The CDR3 is 15 residues long. The V and J ends lost 2 bases and 2 bases respectively, with 10 bases between them. The CDR3, as DNA: TGTGCCAGCAGTGAAACAGGGCAGCGCAATCAGCCCCAGCATTTT. As protein: CASSETGQRNQPQHF.